The rows below give T cell receptor beta chains drawn from one sample of a study of blood T cells in healthy people across ages. A single record per CDR3 protein comes from TCRdb applying MiXCR to the 5' RACE reads. The sample has roughly 720,000 distinct CDR3 sequences, approximately 53% seen once. The sequencing input was blood. These receptors were collected from a man older than 75 in good health. Both conserved end residues are part of each CDR3. Fields, in order: J gene, V gene, D gene, clone size, CDR3 protein, CDR3 DNA. D genes are given only for firm matches. Only part of the rows carry a size: once, few, many, or a class if the clone is expanded.

TRBJ2-1 TRBV5-1 TRBD1 NA CASSFSGQEPLGEQFF TGCGCCAGCAGCTTTTCGGGACAGGAGCCTCTGGGTGAGCAGTTCTTC
TRBJ2-1 TRBV7-2 TRBD2 once CASSLIPPGLAGGTYNEQFF TGTGCCAGCAGCTTAATCCCTCCGGGACTAGCGGGAGGTACTTACAATGAGCAGTTCTTC
TRBJ2-1 TRBV28 TRBD2 NA CASRPQLAGGMTEQFF TGTGCCAGCAGGCCTCAACTAGCGGGAGGGATGACTGAGCAGTTCTTC
TRBJ2-6 TRBV5-1 NA NA CASSWGRTAYSGANVLTF TGCGCCAGCAGCTGGGGACGGACAGCTTACTCTGGGGCCAACGTCCTGACTTTC
TRBJ1-2 TRBV10-3 NA once CAISGLYGYTF TGTGCCATCAGTGGTCTCTATGGCTACACCTTC
TRBJ2-5 TRBV5-1 NA NA CASSLGYLETQYF TGCGCCAGCAGCTTGGGGTACCTAGAGACCCAGTACTTC
TRBJ2-7 TRBV7-9 NA NA CASSPGGGYTYEQYF TGTGCCAGCAGCCCCGGTGGAGGGTACACCTACGAGCAGTACTTC
TRBJ1-1 TRBV7-2 NA few CASSLALSSLNTEAFF TGTGCCAGCAGCTTAGCGCTTTCCTCGTTGAACACTGAAGCTTTCTTT
TRBJ2-7 TRBV7-2 NA once CASSPRASEYNEQYF TGTGCCAGCAGCCCCCGGGCTAGCGAATACAATGAGCAGTACTTC
TRBJ2-5 TRBV20-1 NA NA CSAPDNQETQYF TGCAGTGCTCCGGACAACCAAGAGACCCAGTACTTC
TRBJ2-3 TRBV2 TRBD1 NA CASSPPGQGSDTQYF TGTGCCAGCAGTCCTCCGGGACAGGGTTCGGATACGCAGTATTTT
TRBJ2-1 TRBV10-3 TRBD1 NA CAIRLGQEDNGQFF TGTGCCATCAGACTTGGACAGGAGGACAATGGGCAGTTCTTC
TRBJ2-1 TRBV7-9 TRBD2 NA CASSLTGGKSEQFF TGTGCCAGCAGCTTAACGGGAGGCAAATCCGAGCAGTTCTTC
TRBJ2-4 TRBV29-1 NA few CSVEGTQGDSGGINIQYF TGCAGCGTTGAAGGCACCCAAGGGGACAGCGGAGGGATAAACATTCAGTACTTC
TRBJ2-3 TRBV7-9 TRBD1 NA CASSRGQGEGDTQYF TGTGCCAGCAGTCGAGGACAGGGAGAGGGGGATACGCAGTATTTT
TRBJ1-5 TRBV20-1 NA NA CSATLGTQPQHF TGCAGTGCCACCCTGGGAACTCAGCCCCAGCATTTT
TRBJ2-7 TRBV10-3 NA few CAISANGYEQYF TGTGCCATCAGTGCAAATGGTTACGAGCAGTACTTC
TRBJ2-5 TRBV29-1 TRBD2 NA CSVVTSGGETQYF TGCAGCGTTGTAACTAGCGGGGGAGAGACCCAGTACTTC
TRBJ2-5 TRBV30 NA NA CAWSETAQYF TGTGCCTGGAGTGAGACGGCCCAGTACTTC
TRBJ1-2 TRBV28 NA NA CASGGAAYIDYGYTF TGTGCCAGCGGGGGGGCAGCCTATATTGACTATGGCTACACCTTC
TRBJ1-5 TRBV3-1 NA NA CASSQDGGGSQPQHF TGTGCCAGCAGCCAAGATGGAGGAGGGAGTCAGCCCCAGCATTTT
TRBJ2-1 TRBV5-1 NA few CASSPGWGANEQFF TGCGCCAGCAGCCCGGGGTGGGGGGCCAATGAGCAGTTCTTC
TRBJ1-2 TRBV20-1 TRBD1 NA CSARARGDYGYTF TGCAGTGCCCGAGCCAGGGGGGACTATGGCTACACCTTC
TRBJ2-1 TRBV15 TRBD2 NA CATSKVRLAGRYNEQFF TGTGCCACCAGCAAGGTTAGGCTAGCGGGTAGATACAATGAGCAGTTCTTC
TRBJ1-1 TRBV7-2 TRBD1 NA CASSLRTGNEAFF TGTGCCAGCAGCCTACGGACAGGGAATGAAGCTTTCTTT
TRBJ2-1 TRBV27 TRBD2 NA CASTSALTSGNEQFF TGTGCCAGCACCTCCGCGTTGACTAGCGGCAATGAGCAGTTCTTC
TRBJ2-3 TRBV5-1 TRBD2 NA CASSSGTSDTQYF TGCGCCAGCAGCTCCGGGACTAGCGATACGCAGTATTTT
TRBJ2-7 TRBV29-1 NA many CSVGEGVREQYF TGCAGCGTGGGTGAGGGAGTGCGGGAGCAGTACTTC
TRBJ2-1 TRBV7-2 NA NA CASSLRWGTLYNEQFF TGTGCCAGCAGCTTAAGATGGGGAACTCTCTACAATGAGCAGTTCTTC
TRBJ2-3 TRBV3-1 TRBD1 NA CASSEGTGVRYAYF TGTGCCAGCAGCGAAGGGACAGGGGTCAGATACGCGTATTTT
TRBJ1-5 TRBV7-2 NA NA CASSFRDGYQPQHF TGTGCCAGCAGCTTCCGGGACGGTTATCAGCCCCAGCATTTT
TRBJ2-1 TRBV10-3 TRBD2 few CAIRREGHGEQFF TGTGCCATCAGACGGGAGGGCCATGGTGAGCAGTTCTTC
TRBJ2-2 TRBV6-5 NA NA CASSLGDTGELFF TGTGCCAGCAGTTTAGGGGACACCGGGGAGCTGTTTTTT
TRBJ1-2 TRBV27 NA NA CASSLKRSHYGYTF TGTGCCAGCAGTTTAAAGAGGTCCCATTATGGCTACACCTTC
TRBJ1-6 TRBV29-1 NA NA CSDREMNSPLHF TGCAGCGACAGAGAAATGAATTCACCCCTCCACTTT